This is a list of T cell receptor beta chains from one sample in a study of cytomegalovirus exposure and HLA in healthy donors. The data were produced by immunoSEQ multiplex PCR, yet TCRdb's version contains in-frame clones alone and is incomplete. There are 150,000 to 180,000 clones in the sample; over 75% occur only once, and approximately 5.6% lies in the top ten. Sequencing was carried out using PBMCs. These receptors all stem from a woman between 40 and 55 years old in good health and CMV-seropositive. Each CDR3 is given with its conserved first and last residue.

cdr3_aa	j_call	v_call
CASSSGTSGSNEQFF	TRBJ2-1	TRBV11-3
CASSAGYSNEQFF	TRBJ2-1	TRBV6-4
CASRTGTSGSVCVETQYF	TRBJ2-5	TRBV10-1
CASSNDRAGTGELFF	TRBJ2-2	TRBV18
CAWSDSADRWAYEQYF	TRBJ2-7	TRBV30
CASSPNSGAITDTQYF	TRBJ2-3	TRBV7-6
CASSLDTGASGNTIYF	TRBJ1-3	TRBV5-1
CASSPRQGGGYTF	TRBJ1-2	TRBV7-9
CASSLSWGRPEPTNEKLFF	TRBJ1-4	TRBV27
CSVEQNQETQYF	TRBJ2-5	TRBV29-1
CASHTRRGSYEQYF	TRBJ2-7	TRBV6-5
CASSPRMGHSNTEAFF	TRBJ1-1	TRBV18
CASSLGGEQFF	TRBJ2-1	TRBV7-3
CASSILSPTGMVKGEKLFF	TRBJ1-4	TRBV19
CASSSTPSGVGGNQPQHF	TRBJ1-5	TRBV18
CASSFGQGINTDTQYF	TRBJ2-3	TRBV7-9
CASRAWGGSNYEQYF	TRBJ2-7	TRBV7-2
CASSFNHRGYDTEAFF	TRBJ1-1	TRBV28
CASSPGQGVLHEQYF	TRBJ2-7	TRBV18
CASRSPTSLGVTHEQFF	TRBJ2-1	TRBV5-8
CASSLAQLAGLTDTQYF	TRBJ2-3	TRBV7-2
CASSPVRGSIGELFF	TRBJ2-2	TRBV5-1
CASSFAPISGTGGSEQYF	TRBJ2-7	TRBV5-1
CASSWAGGAGEQYF	TRBJ2-7	TRBV5-1
CASSLGSPDPYGYTF	TRBJ1-2	TRBV7-9
CASSPQVADNEQFF	TRBJ2-1	TRBV5-1
CASSIGAGGGQPQHF	TRBJ1-5	TRBV19
CASSLGLYGYTF	TRBJ1-2	TRBV7-2
CTVGTEGGYTF	TRBJ1-2	TRBV29-1
CASSIGQLLDEQYF	TRBJ2-7	TRBV19
CASSSATDNAEAFF	TRBJ1-1	TRBV28
CASSLAAGFSGNTIYF	TRBJ1-3	TRBV7-6
CASTGTDTQYF	TRBJ2-3	TRBV6-5
CASSLEISAVGNTEAFF	TRBJ1-1	TRBV5-1
CASRYNRGEQFF	TRBJ2-1	TRBV11-2
CASSALLNTGELFF	TRBJ2-2	TRBV9
CASSAPGLAGNEQFF	TRBJ2-1	TRBV5-4
CASSHIAGGPGEQFF	TRBJ2-1	TRBV14
CASSSWTGAGNQPQHF	TRBJ1-5	TRBV27
CASSLAGRGVEQYF	TRBJ2-7	TRBV27